This T cell receptor (beta chain) was recovered during a study of cytomegalovirus exposure and HLA in healthy donors. Findings and caveats of the study: Among the sequence variants, a highly shared cluster was likely an artifact of sequencing.

The PCR made use of 60 Vbeta and 13 Jbeta primers. Repertoires were generated with immunoSEQ multiplex PCR, while TCRdb's copy carries only in-frame clones and drops some. This table holds 80,000 to 90,000 clones, 79% found once. As regards this clone: Its cognate antigen is unknown.

Germline V gene data show CDR1 as SGHVS and CDR2 as FQNEAQ. V was cut by 2 bases and J by 10 bases, with 20 bases left in between. This CDR3 contains 16 residues. What was sequenced was PBMCs. The V gene is TRBV7-8, the J gene TRBJ1-4; no clear D. This clonotype was sampled from a man between 25 and 39 years old in good health and CMV-seronegative. CDR3 sequence reads: CASSLPDPPSPGKLFF. As DNA, the CDR3 is TGTGCCAGCAGCTTACCCGATCCCCCATCCCCCGGAAAACTGTTTTTT. The variable domain in full, with the rest retrieved from reference TRBV7-8 and TRBJ1-4, is GAGVSQSPRYKVAKRGQDVALRCDPISGHVSLFWYQQALGQGPEFLTYFQNEAQLDKSGLPSDRFFAERPEGSVSTLKIQRTQQEDSAVYLCASSLPDPPSPGKLFFGSGTQLSVL.